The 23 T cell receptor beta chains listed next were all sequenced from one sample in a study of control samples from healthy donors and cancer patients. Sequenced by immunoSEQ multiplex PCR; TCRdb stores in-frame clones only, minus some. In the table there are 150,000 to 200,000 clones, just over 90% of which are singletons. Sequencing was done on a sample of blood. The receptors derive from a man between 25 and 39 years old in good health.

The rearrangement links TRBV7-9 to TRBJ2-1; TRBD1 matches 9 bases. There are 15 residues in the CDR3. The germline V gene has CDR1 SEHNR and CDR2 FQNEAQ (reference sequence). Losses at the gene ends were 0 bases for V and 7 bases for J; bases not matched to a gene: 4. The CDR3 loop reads CASSLATGGWNEQFF. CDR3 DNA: TGTGCCAGCAGCTTAGCAACAGGGGGCTGGAATGAGCAGTTCTTC.

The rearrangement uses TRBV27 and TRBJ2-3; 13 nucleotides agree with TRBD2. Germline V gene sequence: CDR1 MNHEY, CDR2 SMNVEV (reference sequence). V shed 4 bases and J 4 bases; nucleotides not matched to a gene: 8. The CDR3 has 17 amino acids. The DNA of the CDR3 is TGTGCCAGCAGTTCACGGACTAGCGGGAGTAATTCAGATACGCAGTATTTT. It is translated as CASSSRTSGSNSDTQYF.

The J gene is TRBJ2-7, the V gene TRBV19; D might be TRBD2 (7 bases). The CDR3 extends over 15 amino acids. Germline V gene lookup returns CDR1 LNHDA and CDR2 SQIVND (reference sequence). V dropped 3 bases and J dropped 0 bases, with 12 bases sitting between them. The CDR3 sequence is CASSMAGAYSYEQYF. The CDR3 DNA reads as TGTGCCAGTAGTATGGCGGGGGCGTACTCCTACGAGCAGTACTTC.

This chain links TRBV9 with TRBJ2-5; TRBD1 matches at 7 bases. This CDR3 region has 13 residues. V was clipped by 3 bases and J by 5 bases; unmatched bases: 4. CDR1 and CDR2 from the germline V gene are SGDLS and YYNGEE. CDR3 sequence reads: CASSARGWETQYF. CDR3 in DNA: TGTGCCAGCAGCGCCAGGGGGTGGGAGACCCAGTACTTC.

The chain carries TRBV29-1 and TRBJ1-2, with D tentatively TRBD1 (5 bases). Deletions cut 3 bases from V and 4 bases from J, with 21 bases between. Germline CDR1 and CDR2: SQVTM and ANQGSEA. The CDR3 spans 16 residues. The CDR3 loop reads CSVDDRNLGAVYGYTF. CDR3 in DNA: TGCAGCGTTGACGACAGAAATCTCGGGGCAGTCTATGGCTACACCTTC. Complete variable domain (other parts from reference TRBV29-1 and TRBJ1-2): SAVISQKPSRDICQRGTSLTIQCQVDSQVTMMFWYRQQPGQSLTLIATANQGSEATYESGFVIDKFPISRPNLTFSTLTVSNMSPEDSSIYLCSVDDRNLGAVYGYTFGSGTRLTVV.

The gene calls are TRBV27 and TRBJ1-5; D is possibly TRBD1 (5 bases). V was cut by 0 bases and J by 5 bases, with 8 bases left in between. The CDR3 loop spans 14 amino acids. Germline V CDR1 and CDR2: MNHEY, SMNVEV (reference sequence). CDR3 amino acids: CASSLSGGYQPQHF. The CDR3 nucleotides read TGTGCCAGCAGTTTATCCGGGGGGTATCAGCCCCAGCATTTT.

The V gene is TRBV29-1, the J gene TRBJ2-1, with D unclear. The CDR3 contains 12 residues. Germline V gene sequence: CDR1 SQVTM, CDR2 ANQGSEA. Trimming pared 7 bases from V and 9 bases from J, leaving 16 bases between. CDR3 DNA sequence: TGCAGCGCCCCTAATGTAAAGGGTGAGCAGTTCTTC. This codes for CSAPNVKGEQFF.

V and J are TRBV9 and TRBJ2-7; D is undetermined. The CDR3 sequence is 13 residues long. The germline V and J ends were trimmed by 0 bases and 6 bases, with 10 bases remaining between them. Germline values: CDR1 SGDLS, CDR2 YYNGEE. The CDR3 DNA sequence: TGTGCCAGCAGCGTAGGATATCGATCCGAGCAGTACTTC. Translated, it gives CASSVGYRSEQYF.

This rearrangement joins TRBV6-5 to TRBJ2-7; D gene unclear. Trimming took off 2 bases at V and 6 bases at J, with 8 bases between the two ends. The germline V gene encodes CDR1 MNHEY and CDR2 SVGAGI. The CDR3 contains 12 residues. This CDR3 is CASSYTTGEQYF. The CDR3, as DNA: TGTGCCAGCAGTTACACAACGGGCGAGCAGTACTTC.

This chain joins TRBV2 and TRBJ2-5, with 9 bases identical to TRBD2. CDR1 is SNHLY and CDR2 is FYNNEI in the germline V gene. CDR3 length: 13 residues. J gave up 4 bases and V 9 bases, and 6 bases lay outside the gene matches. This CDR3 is CASTSGPRETQYF. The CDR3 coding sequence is TGTGCCAGTACTAGCGGGCCTCGAGAGACCCAGTACTTC.

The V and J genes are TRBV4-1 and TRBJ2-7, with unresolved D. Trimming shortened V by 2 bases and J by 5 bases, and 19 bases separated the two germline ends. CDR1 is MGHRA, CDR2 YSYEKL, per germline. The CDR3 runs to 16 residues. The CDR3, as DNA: TGCGCCAGCAGCCAACCGACTCTGGGCGCGGTCAACGAGCAGTACTTC. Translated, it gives CASSQPTLGAVNEQYF.

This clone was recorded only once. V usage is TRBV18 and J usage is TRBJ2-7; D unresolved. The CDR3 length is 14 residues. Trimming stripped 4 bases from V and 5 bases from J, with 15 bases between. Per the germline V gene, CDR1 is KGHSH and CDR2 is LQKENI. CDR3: CASSLVRDNDEQYF. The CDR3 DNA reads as TGTGCCAGCTCACTCGTAAGGGATAACGACGAGCAGTACTTC.

The CDR3 region is CASSLEGVTGNTIYF. The DNA of the CDR3 is TGCGCCAGCAGCTTGGAAGGGGTGACTGGAAACACCATATATTTT. The V and J genes are TRBV5-1 and TRBJ1-3; a possible D gene is TRBD1 (5 bases). The CDR3 covers 15 residues. Trimming cost V 0 bases and J 2 bases, with 9 bases left between them. In germline, CDR1 is SGHRS, CDR2 YFSETQ.

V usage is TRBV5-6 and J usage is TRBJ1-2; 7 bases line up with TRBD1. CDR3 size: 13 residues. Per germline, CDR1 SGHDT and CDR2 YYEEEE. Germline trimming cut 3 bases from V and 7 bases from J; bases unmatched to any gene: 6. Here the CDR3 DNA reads TGTGCCAGCAGCTCTGAAGGGGGCAGTGGCTACACCTTC. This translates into CASSSEGGSGYTF.

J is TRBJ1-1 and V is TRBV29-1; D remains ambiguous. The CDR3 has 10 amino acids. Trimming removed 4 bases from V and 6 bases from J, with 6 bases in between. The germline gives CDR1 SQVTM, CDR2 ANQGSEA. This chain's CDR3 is CSVARSEAFF. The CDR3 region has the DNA TGCAGCGTTGCACGGTCTGAAGCTTTCTTT.

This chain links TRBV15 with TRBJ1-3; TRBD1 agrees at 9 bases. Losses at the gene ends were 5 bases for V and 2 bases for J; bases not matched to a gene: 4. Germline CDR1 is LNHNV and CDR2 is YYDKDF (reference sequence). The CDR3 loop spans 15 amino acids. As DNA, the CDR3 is TGTGCCACCAGCGATGGACAGGGGCCTGGAAACACCATATATTTT. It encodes CATSDGQGPGNTIYF.

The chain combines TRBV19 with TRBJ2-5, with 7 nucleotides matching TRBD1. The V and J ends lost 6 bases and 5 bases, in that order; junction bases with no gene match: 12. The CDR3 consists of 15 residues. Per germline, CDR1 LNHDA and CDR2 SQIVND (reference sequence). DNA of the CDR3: TGTGCCAGTAGCGATTGGGGACAGTCGAAGGAGACCCAGTACTTC. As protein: CASSDWGQSKETQYF.

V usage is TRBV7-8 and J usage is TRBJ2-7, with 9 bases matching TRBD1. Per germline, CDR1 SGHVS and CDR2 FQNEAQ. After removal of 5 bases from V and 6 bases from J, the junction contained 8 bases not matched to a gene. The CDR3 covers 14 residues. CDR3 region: CASSARDRVAEQYF. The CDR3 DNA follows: TGTGCCAGCAGCGCCCGGGACAGGGTAGCCGAGCAGTACTTC.

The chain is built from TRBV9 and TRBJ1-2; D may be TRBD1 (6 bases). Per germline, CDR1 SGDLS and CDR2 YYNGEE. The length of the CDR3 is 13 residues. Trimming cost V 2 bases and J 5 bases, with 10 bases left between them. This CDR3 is CASSVSGVYGYTF. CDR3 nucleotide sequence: TGTGCCAGCAGCGTTTCAGGGGTTTATGGCTACACCTTC.

The CDR3 sequence: CASSLRDRDLYGYTF. CDR3 bases: TGTGCCAGTAGTTTACGGGACAGGGACCTTTATGGCTACACCTTC. The chain combines TRBV19 with TRBJ1-2, with 9 bases lining up with TRBD1. After removal of 5 bases from V and 5 bases from J, the junction contained 9 bases not matched to a gene. From germline, CDR1 is LNHDA and CDR2 SQIVND (reference sequence). The CDR3 totals 15 residues.

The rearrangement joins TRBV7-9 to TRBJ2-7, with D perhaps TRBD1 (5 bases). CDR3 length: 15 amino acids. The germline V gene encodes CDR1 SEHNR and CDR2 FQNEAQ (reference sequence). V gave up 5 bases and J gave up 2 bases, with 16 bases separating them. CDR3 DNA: TGTGCCAGCAGCGCGAACAGGATGCTGGCCTACGAGCAGTACTTC. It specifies CASSANRMLAYEQYF.

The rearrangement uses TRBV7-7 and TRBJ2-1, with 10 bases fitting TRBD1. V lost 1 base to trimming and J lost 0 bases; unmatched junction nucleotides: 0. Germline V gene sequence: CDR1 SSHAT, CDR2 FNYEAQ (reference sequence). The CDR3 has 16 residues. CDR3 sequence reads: CASSLGTGGSYNEQFF. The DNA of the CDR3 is TGTGCCAGCAGCTTAGGGACAGGGGGCTCCTACAATGAGCAGTTCTTC.

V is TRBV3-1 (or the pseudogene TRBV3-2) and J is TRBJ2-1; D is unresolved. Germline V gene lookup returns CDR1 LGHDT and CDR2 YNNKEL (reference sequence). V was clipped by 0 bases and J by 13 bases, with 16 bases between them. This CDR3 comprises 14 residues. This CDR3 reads CASSQDQDPVQQFF. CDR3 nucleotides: TGTGCCAGCAGCCAAGACCAAGACCCGGTCCAACAGTTCTTC.